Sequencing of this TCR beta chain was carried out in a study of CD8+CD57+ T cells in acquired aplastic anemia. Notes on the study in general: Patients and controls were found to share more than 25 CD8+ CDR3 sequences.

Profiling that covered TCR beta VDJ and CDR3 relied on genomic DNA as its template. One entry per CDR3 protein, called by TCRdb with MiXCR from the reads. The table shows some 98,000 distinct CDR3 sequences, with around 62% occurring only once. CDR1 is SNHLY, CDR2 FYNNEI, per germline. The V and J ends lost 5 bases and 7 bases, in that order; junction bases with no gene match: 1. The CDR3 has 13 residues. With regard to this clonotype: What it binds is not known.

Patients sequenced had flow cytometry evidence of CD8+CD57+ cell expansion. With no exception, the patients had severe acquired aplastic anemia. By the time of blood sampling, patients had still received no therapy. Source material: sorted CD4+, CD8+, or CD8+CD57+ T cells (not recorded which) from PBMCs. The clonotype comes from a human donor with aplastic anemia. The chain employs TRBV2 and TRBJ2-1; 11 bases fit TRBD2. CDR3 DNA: TGTGCCAGCAGTAGACTAGCGGGAAATGAGCAGTTCTTC. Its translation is CASSRLAGNEQFF. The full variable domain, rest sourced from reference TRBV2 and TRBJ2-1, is EPEVTQTPSHQVTQMGQEVILRCVPISNHLYFYWYRQILGQKVEFLVSFYNNEISEKSEIFDDQFSVERPDGSNFTLKIRSTKLEDSAMYFCASSRLAGNEQFFGPGTRLTVL.